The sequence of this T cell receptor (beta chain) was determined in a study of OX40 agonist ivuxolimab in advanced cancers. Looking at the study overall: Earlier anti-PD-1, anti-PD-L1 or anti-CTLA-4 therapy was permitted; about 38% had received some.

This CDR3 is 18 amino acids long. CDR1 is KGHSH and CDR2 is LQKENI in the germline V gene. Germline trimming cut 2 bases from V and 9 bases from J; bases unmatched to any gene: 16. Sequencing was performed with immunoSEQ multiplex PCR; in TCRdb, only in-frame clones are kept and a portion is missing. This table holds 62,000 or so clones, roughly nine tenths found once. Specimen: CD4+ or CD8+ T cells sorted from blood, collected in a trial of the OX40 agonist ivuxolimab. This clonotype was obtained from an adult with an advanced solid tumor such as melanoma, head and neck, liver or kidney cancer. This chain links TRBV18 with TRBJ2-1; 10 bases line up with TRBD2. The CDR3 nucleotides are TGTGCCAGCTCACCAAAAATAGGCGGCGCTAGCGGGAGTATTGAGCAGTTCTTC. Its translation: CASSPKIGGASGSIEQFF. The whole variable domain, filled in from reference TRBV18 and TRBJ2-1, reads NAGVMQNPRHLVRRRGQEARLRCSPMKGHSHVYWYRQLPEEGLKFMVYLQKENIIDESGMPKERFSAEFPKEGPSILRIQQVVRGDSAAYFCASSPKIGGASGSIEQFFGPGTRLTVL.